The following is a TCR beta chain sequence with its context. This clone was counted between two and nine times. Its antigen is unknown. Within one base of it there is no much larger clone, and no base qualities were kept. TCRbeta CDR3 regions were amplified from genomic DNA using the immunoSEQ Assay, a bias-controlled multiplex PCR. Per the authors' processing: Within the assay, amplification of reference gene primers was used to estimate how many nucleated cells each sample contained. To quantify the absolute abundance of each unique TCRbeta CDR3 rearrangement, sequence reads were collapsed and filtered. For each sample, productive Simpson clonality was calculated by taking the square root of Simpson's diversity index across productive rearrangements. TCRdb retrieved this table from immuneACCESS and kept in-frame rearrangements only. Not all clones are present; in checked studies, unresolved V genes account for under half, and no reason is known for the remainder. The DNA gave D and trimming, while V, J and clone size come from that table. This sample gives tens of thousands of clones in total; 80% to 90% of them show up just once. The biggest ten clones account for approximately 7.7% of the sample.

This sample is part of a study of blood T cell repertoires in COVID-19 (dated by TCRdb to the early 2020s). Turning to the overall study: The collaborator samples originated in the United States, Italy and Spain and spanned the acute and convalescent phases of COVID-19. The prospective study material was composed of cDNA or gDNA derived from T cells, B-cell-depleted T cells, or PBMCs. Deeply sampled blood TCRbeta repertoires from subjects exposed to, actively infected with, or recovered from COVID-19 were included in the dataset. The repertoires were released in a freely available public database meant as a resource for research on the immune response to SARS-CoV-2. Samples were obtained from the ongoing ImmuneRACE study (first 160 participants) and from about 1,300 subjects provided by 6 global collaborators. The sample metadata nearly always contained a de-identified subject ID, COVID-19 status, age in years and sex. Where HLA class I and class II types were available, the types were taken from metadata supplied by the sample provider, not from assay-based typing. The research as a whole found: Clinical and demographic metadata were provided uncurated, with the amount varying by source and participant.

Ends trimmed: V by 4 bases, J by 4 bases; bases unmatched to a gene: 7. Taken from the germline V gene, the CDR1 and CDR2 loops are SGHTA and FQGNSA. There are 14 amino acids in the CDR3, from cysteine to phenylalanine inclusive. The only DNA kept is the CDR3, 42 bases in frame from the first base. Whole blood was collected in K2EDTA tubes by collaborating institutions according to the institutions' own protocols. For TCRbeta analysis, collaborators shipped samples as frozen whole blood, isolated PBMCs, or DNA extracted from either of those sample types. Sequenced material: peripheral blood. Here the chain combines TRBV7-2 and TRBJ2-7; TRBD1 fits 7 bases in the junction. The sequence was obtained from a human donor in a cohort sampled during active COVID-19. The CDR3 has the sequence CASSSPRDRYEQYF. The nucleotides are TGTGCCAGCAGCTCCCCCCGGGACAGATACGAGCAGTACTTC.